This is a list of T cell receptor beta chains from one sample in a study of regulatory T cells in long-lasting Graves disease. TCRdb re-called the multiplex PCR reads with MiXCR, one entry per CDR3 protein. The table lists roughly 410,000 distinct CDR3 sequences, over 14% of them singletons, with over 7% in the top ten. This sample also belongs to another study, concerning T cells in Graves' hyperthyroidism and ophthalmopathy.

Here the sequenced sample was peripheral blood mononuclear cells (PBMCs), taken at new diagnosis, from a patient treated with antithyroid drugs. The receptor set was obtained from a woman in her thirties or forties with Graves disease. CDR3s include the opening cysteine and the closing phenylalanine or tryptophan.

J gene: TRBJ2-3
V gene: TRBV7-2
CDR3 protein: CASSLVGVSDRNTQYF

J gene: TRBJ2-7
V gene: TRBV4-1
CDR3 protein: CASSQDPAGVGEQYF

J gene: TRBJ2-7
V gene: TRBV24-1
CDR3 protein: CATSDTPGQGAYEQYF

J gene: TRBJ2-3
V gene: TRBV19
CDR3 protein: CASSVGQGPPSTDTQYF

J gene: TRBJ2-4
V gene: TRBV28
CDR3 protein: CATPARALAKNIQYF

J gene: TRBJ2-3
V gene: TRBV2
CDR3 protein: CASMELAASTDTQYF

J gene: TRBJ1-5
V gene: TRBV3-1
CDR3 protein: CASSQVPGGSNQPQHF

J gene: TRBJ2-2
V gene: TRBV28
CDR3 protein: CASSQREYYGELFF

J gene: TRBJ2-7
V gene: TRBV25-1
CDR3 protein: CASSDSPGGSYEQYF

J gene: TRBJ2-1
V gene: TRBV7-6
CDR3 protein: CASSLYPLAGGRVGDNEQFF

J gene: TRBJ2-5
V gene: TRBV5-1
CDR3 protein: CASSSKGETQYF

J gene: TRBJ2-7
V gene: TRBV20-1
CDR3 protein: CSARSHEQYF

J gene: TRBJ1-5
V gene: TRBV28
CDR3 protein: CASSFIPNQPQHF

J gene: TRBJ2-3
V gene: TRBV5-4
CDR3 protein: CASSFSALAGTDTQYF

J gene: TRBJ2-5
V gene: TRBV28
CDR3 protein: CASSRYRASQETQYF

J gene: TRBJ1-1
V gene: TRBV12-3/TRBV12-4
CDR3 protein: CASSTTVSFEAFF

J gene: TRBJ2-3
V gene: TRBV2
CDR3 protein: CASSLGRTPTDTQYF

J gene: TRBJ2-3
V gene: TRBV20-1
CDR3 protein: CSAMGTSGSGTDTQYF

J gene: TRBJ2-7
V gene: TRBV5-1
CDR3 protein: CASSDPGQEQYF